One and the same sample provided the 26 T cell receptor beta chains below, sequenced in a study of cytomegalovirus exposure and HLA in healthy donors. Vbeta (60) and Jbeta (13) primers were used in the PCR. Some clones are missing from TCRdb's copy, which holds only in-frame ones; the method was immunoSEQ multiplex PCR. The sample has over 70,000 clones; around 84% are singletons. The sample comprised PBMCs. These receptor sequences come from a young man in good health and CMV-seronegative.

This chain joins TRBV7-9 and TRBJ1-5, with 9 bases that match TRBD1. Unmatched junction bases numbered 4, after V lost 5 bases and J lost 2 bases. The CDR3 is 15 amino acids. The germline gives CDR1 SEHNR, CDR2 FQNEAQ (reference sequence). The DNA for the CDR3 is TGTGCCAGCAGCCAACAGGGGGCTGGCAATCAGCCCCAGCATTTT. Amino acids: CASSQQGAGNQPQHF.

This clone was found a few times. The DNA for the CDR3 is TGCGCCAGCAGCTTGGCCAGGGGGAACACTGAAGCTTTCTTT. This encodes CASSLARGNTEAFF. The rearrangement joins TRBV5-1 to TRBJ1-1; TRBD1 might be the D (6 bases). Trimming took 0 bases from V and 1 from J, leaving 7 bases between them. This CDR3 region has 14 residues. Germline values: CDR1 SGHRS, CDR2 YFSETQ. The complete variable domain, with remaining parts taken from reference TRBV5-1 and TRBJ1-1, reads KAGVTQTPRYLIKTRGQQVTLSCSPISGHRSVSWYQQTPGQGLQFLFEYFSETQRNKGNFPGRFSGRQFSNSRSEMNVSTLELGDSALYLCASSLARGNTEAFFGQGTRLTVV.

The V gene is TRBV10-3, the J gene TRBJ1-3, with 7 bases identical to TRBD1. The V gene end was trimmed by 4 bases and the J gene end by 1 base; junction bases not matched to a gene: 13. The CDR3 extends over 18 amino acids. CDR1 and CDR2 (germline): ENHRY, SYGVKD. The CDR3 DNA is TGTGCCATCAGTGGCTCCGGGACAGATATTATTTCTGGAAACACCATATATTTT. The encoded protein is CAISGSGTDIISGNTIYF.

The chain couples TRBV6-6 to TRBJ2-7; unclear D gene. The V and J ends lost 10 bases and 5 bases respectively, with 15 bases between them. The germline V gene encodes CDR1 MNHNY and CDR2 SVGAGI (reference sequence). This CDR3 spans 12 amino acids. The CDR3 DNA reads TGTGCCACCTTCGTGGGCCCCCACGAGCAGTACTTC. Translated, it gives CATFVGPHEQYF.

V is TRBV19 and J is TRBJ2-4; 10 bases are a match to TRBD1. Germline CDR1 is LNHDA and CDR2 is SQIVND (reference sequence). CDR3 size: 17 residues. The V and J ends lost 1 base and 6 bases, in that order; junction bases with no gene match: 9. CDR3 region: CASSIGSGQGKGNIQYF. DNA for the CDR3: TGTGCCAGTAGTATAGGTTCGGGACAGGGGAAGGGAAACATTCAGTACTTC.

The chain couples TRBV5-8 to TRBJ2-3, with D possibly matching TRBD2 (6 bases). Germline V gene data show CDR1 as SGHTS and CDR2 as YDEGEE. This CDR3 spans 16 amino acids. V was clipped by 5 bases and J by 2 bases, with 18 bases between them. The CDR3 DNA is TGTGCCAGCAGTTCCGAACCGGGACTCCACACAGATACGCAGTATTTT. It yields the protein CASSSEPGLHTDTQYF.

The V call is TRBV29-1, the J call TRBJ1-1; tentatively, D is TRBD1 (6 bases). CDR1 is SQVTM and CDR2 is ANQGSEA in the germline V gene. There are 12 residues in the CDR3. Trimming removed 7 bases at V and 0 bases at J, with 9 bases between. CDR3: CSAGQMNTEAFF. In DNA, the CDR3 is TGCAGCGCTGGACAGATGAACACTGAAGCTTTCTTT. Full variable domain (rest looked up from reference TRBV29-1 and TRBJ1-1): SAVISQKPSRDICQRGTSLTIQCQVDSQVTMMFWYRQQPGQSLTLIATANQGSEATYESGFVIDKFPISRPNLTFSTLTVSNMSPEDSSIYLCSAGQMNTEAFFGQGTRLTVV.

The chain has TRBV15 and TRBJ1-1; the D gene is possibly TRBD1 (6 bases). The CDR3 is made up of 18 amino acids. The V gene's germline CDR1 is LNHNV and CDR2 YYDKDF (reference sequence). With 3 bases removed from V and 0 bases from J, the gap between germline ends came to 20 bases. CDR3: CATSRFAGGATMNTEAFF. CDR3 in DNA: TGTGCCACCAGCAGGTTTGCGGGGGGGGCGACCATGAACACTGAAGCTTTCTTT.

The V call is TRBV5-1, the J call TRBJ2-5; TRBD1 aligns across 10 bases. The CDR3 length is 15 residues. Looked up from germline, CDR1 is SGHRS and CDR2 is YFSETQ. V shed 3 bases and J 3 bases; nucleotides not matched to a gene: 5. The CDR3, as DNA: TGCGCCAGCAGCTACCGCGGGACAGGGGAAGAGACCCAGTACTTC. It is translated as CASSYRGTGEETQYF.

This clone came up a few times. The chain combines TRBV6-1 with TRBJ1-3, with 7 positions matching TRBD1. The CDR3 is 16 residues long. V was clipped by 5 bases and J by 2 bases; unmatched bases: 9. Germline CDR1 and CDR2: MNHNS and SASEGT. The DNA for the CDR3 is TGTGCCAGCAGTCAAGGGGCGACAGGGACTGGAAACACCATATATTTT. Its protein product is CASSQGATGTGNTIYF.

V is TRBV10-3 and J is TRBJ2-3, with D hard to call. V shed 6 bases and J shed 1 base, with 11 bases lying between them. Germline V gene data show CDR1 as ENHRY and CDR2 as SYGVKD. The CDR3 is 14 residues long. CDR3 DNA: TGTGCCATCAGAGCGAGTCTAGGCACAGATACGCAGTATTTT. This gives the protein CAIRASLGTDTQYF.

V and J are TRBV10-3 and TRBJ2-3; TRBD2 matches at 10 bases. The V gene end was trimmed by 4 bases and the J gene end by 4 bases; junction bases not matched to a gene: 2. Germline V gene lookup returns CDR1 ENHRY and CDR2 SYGVKD. This CDR3 contains 14 residues. In DNA form, the CDR3 reads TGTGCCATCAGTGGAAGCGGGGGGGCAGATACGCAGTATTTT. This sequence encodes CAISGSGGADTQYF.

The V gene is TRBV30, the J gene TRBJ2-5, with TRBD2 matching over 7 bases. Trimming cost V 2 bases and J 5 bases; bases outside gene matches: 17. The CDR3 is 17 residues long. In germline, CDR1 is GTSNPN, CDR2 SVGIG (reference sequence). CDR3 protein: CAWSLQRGGAASETQYF. For the CDR3, the DNA is TGTGCCTGGAGTCTACAAAGGGGAGGGGCCGCATCCGAGACCCAGTACTTC.

The rearrangement uses TRBV4-1 and TRBJ1-4, with TRBD1 identical over 10 bases. This CDR3 is 15 amino acids long. Germline V gives CDR1 MGHRA, CDR2 YSYEKL. J lost 7 bases, V lost 6 bases, and 8 bases had no gene match. The CDR3 sequence is CASRKTGTGAEKLFF. DNA for the CDR3: TGCGCCAGCAGAAAAACCGGGACAGGGGCTGAAAAACTGTTTTTT.

The rearrangement uses TRBV19 and TRBJ1-1; TRBD1 matches at 8 bases. The V gene's germline CDR1 is LNHDA and CDR2 SQIVND (reference sequence). The CDR3 spans 17 residues. Unmatched junction bases numbered 15, after V lost 7 bases and J lost 2 bases. The CDR3 DNA sequence: TGTGCCAGTAAGCGGCGGCAGGGGGCCCTAACTAACACTGAAGCTTTCTTT. This translates into CASKRRQGALTNTEAFF.

V usage is TRBV9 and J usage is TRBJ1-6; D call uncertain. The CDR3 has 13 amino acids. Germline-derived CDR1 and CDR2 are SGDLS and YYNGEE. V was pared by 7 bases and J by 10 bases, with 15 bases between. CDR3 protein: CASAEGLKSPLHF. CDR3 sequence (DNA): TGTGCCAGCGCGGAAGGTCTAAAGTCACCCCTCCACTTT.

The chain uses TRBV30 and TRBJ2-2; 8 bases fit TRBD1. Looked up from germline, CDR1 is GTSNPN and CDR2 is SVGIG (reference sequence). The CDR3 has 17 amino acids. The CDR3: CCGGGGQGPRGSGELFF. The CDR3 DNA is TGTTGTGGGGGCGGAGGACAGGGCCCTCGGGGTTCCGGGGAGCTGTTTTTT.

This clone was seen a handful of times. This sequence joins TRBV7-6 and TRBJ1-3; D is uncertain. V lost 4 bases and J 8 bases, leaving 12 bases between the germline ends. The CDR3 sequence is 13 residues long. Germline V gives CDR1 SGHVS, CDR2 FNYEAQ. CDR3 protein: CASSYSPGDTIYF. In DNA form, the CDR3 reads TGTGCCAGCAGCTACTCTCCCGGGGACACCATATATTTT.

The chain is built from TRBV19 and TRBJ1-5; 12 nucleotides align to TRBD1. The V gene end was trimmed by 3 bases and the J gene end by 7 bases; junction bases not matched to a gene: 4. Germline-derived CDR1 and CDR2 are LNHDA and SQIVND (reference sequence). The CDR3 has 15 residues. CDR3 protein: CASSMGQGALQPQHF. In nucleotides, the CDR3 is TGTGCCAGTAGTATGGGACAGGGGGCTTTACAGCCCCAGCATTTT.

V gene TRBV27 combines with J gene TRBJ1-3; no clear D gene. Germline V CDR1 and CDR2: MNHEY, SMNVEV (reference sequence). This CDR3 spans 13 amino acids. V dropped 6 bases and J dropped 3 bases, with 9 bases sitting between them. CDR3 in DNA: TGTGCCAGCAGCCCTCGGGGTGGAAACACCATATATTTT. This encodes CASSPRGGNTIYF.

The chain uses TRBV5-1 and TRBJ1-3, with D unclear. The germline V and J ends were trimmed by 0 bases and 0 bases, with 7 bases remaining between them. Germline V gene data show CDR1 as SGHRS and CDR2 as YFSETQ. The CDR3 contains 15 residues. CDR3 sequence (DNA): TGCGCCAGCAGCTTGGCTCCGTACTCTGGAAACACCATATATTTT. Amino acids: CASSLAPYSGNTIYF.

The gene calls are TRBV23-1 and TRBJ2-7, with 8 bases aligning to TRBD2. TRBV23-1 is assigned to the ORF class and has an uncertain function. V lost 2 bases, J lost 2 bases, and 11 bases stayed unmatched. The CDR3 covers 17 residues. The CDR3 region is CASSQRSRGGLPYEQYF. CDR3 coding DNA: TGCGCCAGCAGTCAAAGATCGCGCGGGGGGCTACCCTACGAGCAGTACTTC.

V is TRBV12-2 and J is TRBJ2-5; TRBD1, the table's D call, was not compared with the DNA. TRBV12-2 represents a pseudogene. The CDR3 totals 17 residues. CDR3 amino acids: CASRCAGTGMYQETQYF. CDR3 bases: TGTGCAAGTCGCTGTGCCGGGACAGGGATGTACCAAGAGACCCAGTACTTC.

This clone was found a few times. The rearrangement links TRBV30 to TRBJ2-5; D remains unclear. V was shortened by 1 base and J by 0 bases, with 6 bases between the two germline ends. The CDR3 sequence is 13 residues long. Germline V gene sequence: CDR1 GTSNPN, CDR2 SVGIG (reference sequence). This CDR3 is CAWSASDQETQYF. CDR3 DNA: TGTGCCTGGAGTGCGAGCGACCAAGAGACCCAGTACTTC.

The J gene is TRBJ1-2, the V gene TRBV6-5, with 7 bases identical to TRBD1. From germline, CDR1 is MNHEY and CDR2 SVGAGI. This CDR3 comprises 15 residues. Losses at the gene ends were 8 bases for V and 2 bases for J; bases not matched to a gene: 11. The CDR3, as DNA: TGTGCCAGCTCAACCCAGGGGGGTTCGAACTATGGCTACACCTTC. The encoded protein is CASSTQGGSNYGYTF.

The rearrangement uses TRBV11-3 and TRBJ2-3; tentatively, D is TRBD2 (5 bases). The CDR3 is 12 amino acids. Trimming stripped 0 bases from V and 7 bases from J, with 5 bases between. From germline, CDR1 is SGHNT and CDR2 YENEEA. Here the CDR3 DNA reads TGTGCCAGCAGCTTAGAGACTAATACGCAGTATTTT. It translates to CASSLETNTQYF.